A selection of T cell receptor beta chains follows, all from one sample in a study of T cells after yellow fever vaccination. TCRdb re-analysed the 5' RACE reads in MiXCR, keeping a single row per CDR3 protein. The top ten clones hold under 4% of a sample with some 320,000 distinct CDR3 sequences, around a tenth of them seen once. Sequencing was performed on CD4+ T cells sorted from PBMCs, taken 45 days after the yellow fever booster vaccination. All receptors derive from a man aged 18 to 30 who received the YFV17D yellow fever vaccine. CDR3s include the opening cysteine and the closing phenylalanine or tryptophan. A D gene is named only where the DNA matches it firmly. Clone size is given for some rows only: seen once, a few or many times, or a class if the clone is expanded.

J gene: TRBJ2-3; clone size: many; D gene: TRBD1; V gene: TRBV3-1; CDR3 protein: CASSRQGTDTQYF; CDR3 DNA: TGTGCCAGCAGCCGACAGGGTACGGATACGCAGTATTTT
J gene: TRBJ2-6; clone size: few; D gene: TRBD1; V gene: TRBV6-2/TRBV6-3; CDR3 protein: CASSDRVSGANVLTF; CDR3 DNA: TGTGCCAGCAGCGACAGGGTTTCTGGGGCCAACGTCCTGACTTTC
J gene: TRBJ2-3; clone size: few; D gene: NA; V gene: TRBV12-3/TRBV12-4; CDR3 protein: CASRASGNPDTQYF; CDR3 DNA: TGTGCCAGCAGGGCCTCGGGGAACCCAGATACGCAGTATTTT
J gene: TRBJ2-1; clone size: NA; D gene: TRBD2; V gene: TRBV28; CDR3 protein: CASSFGAGGQDEQFF; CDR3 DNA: TGTGCCAGCAGTTTTGGGGCGGGGGGGCAGGATGAGCAGTTCTTC
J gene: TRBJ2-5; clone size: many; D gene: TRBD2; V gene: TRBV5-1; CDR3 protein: CASSLSTSIVQETQYF; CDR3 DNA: TGCGCCAGCAGCCTCTCGACTAGCATTGTACAAGAGACCCAGTACTTC
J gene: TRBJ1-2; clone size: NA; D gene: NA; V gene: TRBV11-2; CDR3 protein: CASSSTRQTRYGYTF; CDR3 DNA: TGTGCCAGCAGTTCCACCCGACAGACCCGTTATGGCTACACCTTC
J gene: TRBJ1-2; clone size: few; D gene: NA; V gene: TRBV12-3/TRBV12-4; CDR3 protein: CASSSGTLNYGYTF; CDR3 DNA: TGTGCCAGCAGTTCCGGGACGTTAAACTATGGCTACACCTTC
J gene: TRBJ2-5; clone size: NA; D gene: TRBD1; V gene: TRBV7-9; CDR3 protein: CASSHIHRGQETQYF; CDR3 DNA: TGTGCCAGCAGCCACATACACAGGGGGCAAGAGACCCAGTACTTC
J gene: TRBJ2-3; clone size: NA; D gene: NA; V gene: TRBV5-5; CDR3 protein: CASSFNPGVAADTQYF; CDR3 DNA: TGTGCCAGCAGCTTTAATCCGGGAGTAGCAGCAGATACGCAGTATTTT
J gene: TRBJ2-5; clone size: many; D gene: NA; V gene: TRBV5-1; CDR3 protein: CASSEARETQYF; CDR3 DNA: TGCGCCAGCAGCGAGGCGCGTGAGACCCAGTACTTC